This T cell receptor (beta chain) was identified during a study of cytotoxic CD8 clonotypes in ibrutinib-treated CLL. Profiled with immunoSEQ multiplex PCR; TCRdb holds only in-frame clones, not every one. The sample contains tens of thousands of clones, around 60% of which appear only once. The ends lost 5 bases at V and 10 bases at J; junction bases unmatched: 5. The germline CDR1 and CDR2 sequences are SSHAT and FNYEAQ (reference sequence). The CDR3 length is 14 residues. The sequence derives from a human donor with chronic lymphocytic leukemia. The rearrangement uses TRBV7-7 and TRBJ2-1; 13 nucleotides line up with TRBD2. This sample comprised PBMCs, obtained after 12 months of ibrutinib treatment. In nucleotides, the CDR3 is TGTGCCAGCAGCGAGGGACTAGCGGGATCCGAGCAGTTCTTC. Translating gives CASSEGLAGSEQFF.